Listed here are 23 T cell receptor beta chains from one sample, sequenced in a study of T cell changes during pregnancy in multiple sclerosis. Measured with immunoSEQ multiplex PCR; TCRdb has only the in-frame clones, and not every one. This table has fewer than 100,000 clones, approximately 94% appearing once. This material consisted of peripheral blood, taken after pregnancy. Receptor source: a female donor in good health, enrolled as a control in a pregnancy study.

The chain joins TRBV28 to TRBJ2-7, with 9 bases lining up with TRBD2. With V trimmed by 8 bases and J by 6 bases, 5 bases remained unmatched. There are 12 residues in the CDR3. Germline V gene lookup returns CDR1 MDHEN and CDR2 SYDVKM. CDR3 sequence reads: CASQREVFEQYF. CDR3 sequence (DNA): TGTGCCAGCCAGCGGGAGGTTTTCGAGCAGTACTTC.

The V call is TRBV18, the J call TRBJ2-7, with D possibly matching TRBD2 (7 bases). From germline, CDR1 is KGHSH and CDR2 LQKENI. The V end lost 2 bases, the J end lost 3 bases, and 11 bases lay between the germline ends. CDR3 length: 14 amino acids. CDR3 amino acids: CASSPAGAYYEQYF. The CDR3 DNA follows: TGTGCCAGCTCACCAGCGGGGGCCTACTACGAGCAGTACTTC.

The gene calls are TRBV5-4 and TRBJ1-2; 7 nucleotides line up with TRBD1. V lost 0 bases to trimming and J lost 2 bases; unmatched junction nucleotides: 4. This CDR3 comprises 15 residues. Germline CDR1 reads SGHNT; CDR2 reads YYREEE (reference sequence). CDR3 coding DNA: TGTGCCAGCAGCTTGGCCCTGACAGGGAACTATGGCTACACCTTC. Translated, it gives CASSLALTGNYGYTF. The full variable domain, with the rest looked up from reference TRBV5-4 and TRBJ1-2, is ETGVTQSPTHLIKTRGQQVTLRCSSQSGHNTVSWYQQALGQGPQFIFQYYREEENGRGNFPPRFSGLQFPNYSSELNVNALELDDSALYLCASSLALTGNYGYTFGSGTRLTVV.

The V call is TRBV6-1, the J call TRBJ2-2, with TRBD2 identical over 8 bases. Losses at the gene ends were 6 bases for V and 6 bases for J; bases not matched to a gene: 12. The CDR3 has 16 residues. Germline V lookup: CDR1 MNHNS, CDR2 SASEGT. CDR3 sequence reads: CASREPGTRSPGELFF. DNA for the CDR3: TGTGCCAGCAGGGAACCAGGGACTAGGTCTCCCGGGGAGCTGTTTTTT.

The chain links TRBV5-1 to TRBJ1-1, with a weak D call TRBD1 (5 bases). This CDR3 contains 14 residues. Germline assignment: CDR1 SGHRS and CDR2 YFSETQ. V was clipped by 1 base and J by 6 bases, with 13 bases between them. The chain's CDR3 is CASSLQEGRPEAFF. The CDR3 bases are TGCGCCAGCAGCTTGCAGGAGGGACGGCCTGAAGCTTTCTTT.

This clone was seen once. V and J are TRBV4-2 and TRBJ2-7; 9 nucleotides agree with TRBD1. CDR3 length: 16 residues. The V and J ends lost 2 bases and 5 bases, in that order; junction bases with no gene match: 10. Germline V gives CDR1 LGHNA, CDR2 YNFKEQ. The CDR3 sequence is CASSQTRGQGLDEQYF. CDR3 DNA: TGTGCCAGCAGCCAAACGCGGGGACAGGGCTTGGACGAGCAGTACTTC.

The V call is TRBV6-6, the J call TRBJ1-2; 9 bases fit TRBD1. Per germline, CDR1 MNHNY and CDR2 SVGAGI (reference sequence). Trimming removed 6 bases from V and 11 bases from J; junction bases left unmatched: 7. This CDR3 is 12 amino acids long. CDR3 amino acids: CASSTGQGEYTF. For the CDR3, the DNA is TGTGCCAGCAGCACGGGACAGGGAGAATACACCTTC.

Here the CDR3 DNA reads TGTGCCAGTAGTATTGGACAAGGCTTTTCAACTAATGAAAAACTGTTTTTT. This sequence encodes CASSIGQGFSTNEKLFF. The chain carries TRBV19 and TRBJ1-4, with D perhaps matching TRBD1 (5 bases). This CDR3 region has 17 residues. The germline gives CDR1 LNHDA, CDR2 SQIVND (reference sequence). V lost 3 bases and J 0 bases, leaving 14 bases between the germline ends. Full variable domain (missing parts from reference TRBV19 and TRBJ1-4): DGGITQSPKYLFRKEGQNVTLSCEQNLNHDAMYWYRQDPGQGLRLIYYSQIVNDFQKGDIAEGYSVSREKKESFPLTVTSAQKNPTAFYLCASSIGQGFSTNEKLFFGSGTQLSVL.

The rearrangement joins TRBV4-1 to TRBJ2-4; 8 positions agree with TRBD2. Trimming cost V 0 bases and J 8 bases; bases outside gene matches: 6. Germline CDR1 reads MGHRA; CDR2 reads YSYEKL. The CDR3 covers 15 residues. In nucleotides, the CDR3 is TGCGCCAGCAGCCAAGAGCACGGGAGGGCCTACATTCAGTACTTC. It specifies CASSQEHGRAYIQYF.

CDR3 DNA sequence: TGTGCCAGCAGGCACAGATCTGGGGGGGACACTGAAGCTTTCTTT. Protein product: CASRHRSGGDTEAFF. V is TRBV6-1 and J is TRBJ1-1; possible D gene TRBD1, 5 bases. The CDR3 contains 15 residues. CDR1 is MNHNS and CDR2 is SASEGT in the germline V gene. V gave up 6 bases and J gave up 3 bases, with 17 bases separating them.

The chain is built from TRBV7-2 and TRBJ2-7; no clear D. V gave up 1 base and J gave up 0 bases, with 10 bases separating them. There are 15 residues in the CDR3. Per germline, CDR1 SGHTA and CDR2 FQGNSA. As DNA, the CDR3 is TGTGCCAGCAGCTTAGGCCCAGTTGGCTCCTACGAGCAGTACTTC. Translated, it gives CASSLGPVGSYEQYF.

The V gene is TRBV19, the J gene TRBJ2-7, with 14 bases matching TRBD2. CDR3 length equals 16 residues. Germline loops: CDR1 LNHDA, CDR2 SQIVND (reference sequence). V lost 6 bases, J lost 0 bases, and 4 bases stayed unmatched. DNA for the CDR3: TGTGCCAGTAGGGGACTAGCGGGGGATCACTCCTACGAGCAGTACTTC. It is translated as CASRGLAGDHSYEQYF. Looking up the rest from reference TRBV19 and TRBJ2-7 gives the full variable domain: DGGITQSPKYLFRKEGQNVTLSCEQNLNHDAMYWYRQDPGQGLRLIYYSQIVNDFQKGDIAEGYSVSREKKESFPLTVTSAQKNPTAFYLCASRGLAGDHSYEQYFGPGTRLTVT.

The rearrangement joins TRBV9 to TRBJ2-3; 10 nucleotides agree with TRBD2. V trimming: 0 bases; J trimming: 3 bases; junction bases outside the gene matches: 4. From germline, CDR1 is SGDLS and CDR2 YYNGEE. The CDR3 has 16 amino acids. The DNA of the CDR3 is TGTGCCAGCAGCGTAGTACCTAGCGGGAGAACAGATACGCAGTATTTT. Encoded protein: CASSVVPSGRTDTQYF. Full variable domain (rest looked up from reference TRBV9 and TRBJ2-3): DSGVTQTPKHLITATGQRVTLRCSPRSGDLSVYWYQQSLDQGLQFLIQYYNGEERAKGNILERFSAQQFPDLHSELNLSSLELGDSALYFCASSVVPSGRTDTQYFGPGTRLTVL.

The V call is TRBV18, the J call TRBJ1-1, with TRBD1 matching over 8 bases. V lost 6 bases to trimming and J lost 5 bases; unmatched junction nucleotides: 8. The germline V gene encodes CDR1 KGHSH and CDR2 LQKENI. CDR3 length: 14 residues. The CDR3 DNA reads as TGTGCCAGCTCGCCGGGACAGGTGTTTACTGAAGCTTTCTTT. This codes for CASSPGQVFTEAFF.

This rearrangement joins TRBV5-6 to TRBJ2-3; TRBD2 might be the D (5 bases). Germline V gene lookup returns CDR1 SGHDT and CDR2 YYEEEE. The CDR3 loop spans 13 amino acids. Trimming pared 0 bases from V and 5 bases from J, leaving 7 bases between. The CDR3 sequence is CASSLGRGDTQYF. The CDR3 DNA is TGTGCCAGCAGCTTGGGCCGGGGAGATACGCAGTATTTT.

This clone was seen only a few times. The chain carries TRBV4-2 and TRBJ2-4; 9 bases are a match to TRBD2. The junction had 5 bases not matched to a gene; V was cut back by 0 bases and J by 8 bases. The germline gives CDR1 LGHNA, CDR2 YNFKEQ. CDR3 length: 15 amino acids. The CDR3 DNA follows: TGTGCCAGCAGCCAAGAATCCAGCGGGAGGTACATTCAGTACTTC. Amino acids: CASSQESSGRYIQYF.

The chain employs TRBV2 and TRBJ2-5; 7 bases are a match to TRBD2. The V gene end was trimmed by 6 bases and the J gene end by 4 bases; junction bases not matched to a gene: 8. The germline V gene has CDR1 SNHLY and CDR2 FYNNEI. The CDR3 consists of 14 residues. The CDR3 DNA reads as TGTGCCAGCAGGCGCTCGGGGGGTACAGAGACCCAGTACTTC. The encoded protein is CASRRSGGTETQYF.

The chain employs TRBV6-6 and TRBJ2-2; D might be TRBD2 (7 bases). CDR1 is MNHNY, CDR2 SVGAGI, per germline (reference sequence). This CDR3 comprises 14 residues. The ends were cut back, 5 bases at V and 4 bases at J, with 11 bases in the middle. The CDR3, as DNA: TGTGCCAGCAGTAAAAGGGGGGGCACCGGGGAGCTGTTTTTT. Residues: CASSKRGGTGELFF.

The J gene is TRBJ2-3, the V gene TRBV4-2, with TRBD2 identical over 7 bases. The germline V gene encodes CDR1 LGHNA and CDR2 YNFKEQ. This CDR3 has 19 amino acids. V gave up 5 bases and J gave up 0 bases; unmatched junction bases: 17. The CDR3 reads CASSGGVGGKPTSTDTQYF. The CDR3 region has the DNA TGTGCCAGCAGCGGCGGGGTGGGGGGGAAACCCACTAGCACAGATACGCAGTATTTT.

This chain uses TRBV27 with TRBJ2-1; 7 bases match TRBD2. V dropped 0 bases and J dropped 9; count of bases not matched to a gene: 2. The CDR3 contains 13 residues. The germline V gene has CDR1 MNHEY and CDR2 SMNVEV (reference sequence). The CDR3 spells CASSLSGGIEQFF. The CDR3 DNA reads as TGTGCCAGCAGTTTATCGGGGGGGATTGAGCAGTTCTTC.

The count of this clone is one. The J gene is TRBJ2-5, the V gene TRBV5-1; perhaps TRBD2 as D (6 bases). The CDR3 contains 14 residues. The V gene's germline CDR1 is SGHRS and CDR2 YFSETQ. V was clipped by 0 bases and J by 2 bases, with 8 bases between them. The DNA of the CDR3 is TGCGCCAGCAGCTTGGGACTAGGACAAGAGACCCAGTACTTC. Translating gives CASSLGLGQETQYF.

CDR3 protein: CASSAGGYQETQYF. The CDR3 DNA sequence: TGTGCCAGCAGCGCGGGGGGGTACCAAGAGACCCAGTACTTC. The chain joins TRBV7-3 to TRBJ2-5, with 9 bases fitting TRBD2. The CDR3 covers 14 residues. Germline-derived CDR1 and CDR2 are SGHTA and FQGTGA. J lost 0 bases, V lost 5 bases, and 1 base had no gene match.

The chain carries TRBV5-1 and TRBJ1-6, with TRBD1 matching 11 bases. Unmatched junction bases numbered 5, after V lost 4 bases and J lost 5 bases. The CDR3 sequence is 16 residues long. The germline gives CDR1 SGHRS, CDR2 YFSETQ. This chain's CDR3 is CASSLWGQGDNSPLHF. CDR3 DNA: TGCGCCAGCAGCCTATGGGGACAGGGGGATAATTCACCCCTCCACTTT.